A selection of T cell receptor beta chains follows, all from one sample in a study of T-cell memory formation after mild COVID-19. Using its own MiXCR run on the 5' RACE reads, TCRdb lists one record per CDR3 protein. Of 450,000 or so distinct CDR3 sequences listed, approximately 25% are singletons. The source material was PBMCs or a T cell subset sorted from them (not recorded which). The receptors were gathered from an adult woman who had mild COVID-19 (a few samples of this study predate the infection). Cell type and time point are not known. The CDR3 runs from the conserved cysteine through the conserved F or W. D genes are given only for firm matches. Size values are once, few and many counts, or a class for expanded clones, and some rows have none.

D | J | size | V | DNA | CDR3
. | TRBJ2-3 | few | TRBV7-9 | TGTGCCAGCAGCTTATCTGGGCTATGGTCAGATACGCAGTATTTT | CASSLSGLWSDTQYF
. | TRBJ2-7 | . | TRBV29-1 | TGCAGCGTTGACAACAGGACCGGCTACGAGCAGTACTTC | CSVDNRTGYEQYF
TRBD2 | TRBJ2-1 | . | TRBV24-1 | TGTGCCACCGGGACTAGCGGGAGTAGGGGGGAGCAGTTCTTC | CATGTSGSRGEQFF
. | TRBJ2-2 | . | TRBV4-3 | TGCGCCAGCATCCAGTCATCGACAGGAGGCGGGGAGCTGTTTTTT | CASIQSSTGGGELFF
TRBD2 | TRBJ2-2 | . | TRBV3-1 | TGTGCCAGCAGCCAAGTCGGGCTAGCGGGAGGACCCTGGTACACCGGGGAGCTGTTTTTT | CASSQVGLAGGPWYTGELFF
TRBD2 | TRBJ2-2 | . | TRBV9 | TGTGCCAGCAGCGCGGGGACTAGCGGGAGGGGGATCGACACCGGGGAGCTGTTTTTT | CASSAGTSGRGIDTGELFF
. | TRBJ2-5 | few | TRBV5-6 | TGTGCCAGCAGTTCAGCCGGGACCCAGTACTTC | CASSSAGTQYF
. | TRBJ1-5 | few | TRBV7-6 | TGTGCCAGCAGCTTAGCGCAGGGTCAGCCCCAGCATTTT | CASSLAQGQPQHF
TRBD2 | TRBJ2-2 | few | TRBV6-5 | TGTGCCAGCAGTTACTCGACGGGCCATCTAGCGGGGTACACCGGGGAGCTGTTTTTT | CASSYSTGHLAGYTGELFF
. | TRBJ2-2 | few | TRBV4-3 | TGCGCCAGCAGCCAAGGAAGCACCCGCACCGGGGAGCTGTTTTTT | CASSQGSTRTGELFF
TRBD1 | TRBJ2-7 | . | TRBV6-6 | TGTGCCAGCAGCCGGGACAGGGATATCTACGAGCAGTACTTC | CASSRDRDIYEQYF
. | TRBJ2-3 | many | TRBV9 | TGTGCCAGCAGCCAGGGAAGCACAGATACGCAGTATTTT | CASSQGSTDTQYF
TRBD1 | TRBJ1-1 | . | TRBV5-1 | TGCGCCAGCAGCGCTTGGGACAGAATGAACACTGAAGCTTTCTTT | CASSAWDRMNTEAFF
TRBD2 | TRBJ2-3 | . | TRBV7-6 | TGTGCCAGCAGCGCCCAGCCGGGACTAGCGGGGGGGGCGGATACGCAGTATTTT | CASSAQPGLAGGADTQYF
. | TRBJ2-7 | . | TRBV7-6 | TGTGCCAGCAGCCCCACTTCCCTCTACGAGCAGTACTTC | CASSPTSLYEQYF
TRBD2 | TRBJ2-1 | few | TRBV12-3/TRBV12-4 | TGTGCCAGCAGTCAGGGCCAGACTAGCGCCTACAATGAGCAGTTCTTC | CASSQGQTSAYNEQFF
. | TRBJ1-1 | . | TRBV11-2 | TGTGCCAGCAGCTTAAGCGAACAGGGAAGGTGGGATGAAGCTTTCTTT | CASSLSEQGRWDEAFF
. | TRBJ2-7 | . | TRBV2 | TGTGCCAGCAGTGAGCCCTTAGGCGTGGGGGGCTACGAGCAGTACTTC | CASSEPLGVGGYEQYF
. | TRBJ2-7 | . | TRBV7-9 | TGTGCCAGCAGCTCTCCACTCTGGGAGCAGTACTTC | CASSSPLWEQYF
. | TRBJ2-7 | . | TRBV6-1 | TGTGCCAGCAGTGTAGGACCAGAGGGCGAGCAGTACTTC | CASSVGPEGEQYF
TRBD1 | TRBJ1-1 | few | TRBV24-1 | TGTGCCACCAGTGATAGCAGGACAGGGTTTTCTGAAGCTTTCTTT | CATSDSRTGFSEAFF
TRBD1 | TRBJ2-4 | few | TRBV5-1 | TGCGCCAGCAGCTTGGAGCTCTGGGGACAGGGTCCGGAGGGGGCCAAAAACATTCAGTACTTC | CASSLELWGQGPEGAKNIQYF
TRBD1 | TRBJ1-1 | . | TRBV2 | TGTGCCAGCAGTGAAGGGACAGGGGCCATGAACACTGAAGCTTTCTTT | CASSEGTGAMNTEAFF
. | TRBJ1-5 | few | TRBV5-1 | TGCGCCAGCAGCTTGGAGCAGGGAAATCAGCCCCAGCATTTT | CASSLEQGNQPQHF
. | TRBJ1-3 | . | TRBV12-3/TRBV12-4 | TGTGCCAGCAGTATAGGACAGCCGGGAATAACCATATATTTT | CASSIGQPGITIYF
TRBD2 | TRBJ2-1 | . | TRBV12-3/TRBV12-4 | TGTGCCAGCACCTTAGGACTAAGCGGGGCGGAGGAGCAGTTCTTC | CASTLGLSGAEEQFF
TRBD2 | TRBJ2-3 | . | TRBV5-1 | TGCGCCAGCAGCCGCCCGTCACTAGCGGGAGGAAGCACAGATACGCAGTATTTT | CASSRPSLAGGSTDTQYF
. | TRBJ2-2 | . | TRBV11-1 | TGTGCCAGCAGCTTAGGGGAATCGTCGCCCGGGGAGCTGTTTTTT | CASSLGESSPGELFF
. | TRBJ2-7 | few | TRBV5-6 | TGTGCCAGCAGCTTGGCTGTCCGCGAGCAGTACTTC | CASSLAVREQYF
TRBD2 | TRBJ2-1 | . | TRBV7-7 | TGTGCCAGCAGCGCGACTAGCGGGGCGGGTGAGCAGTTCTTC | CASSATSGAGEQFF
. | TRBJ1-2 | few | TRBV21-1 | TGTGCCAGCAGCAAAGGCCCCACCCGGGAGCCCTATGGCTACACCTTC | CASSKGPTREPYGYTF
TRBD1 | TRBJ2-7 | few | TRBV6-5 | TGTGCCAGCAGTGCGCCGGGACAGGCTCCCTACGAGCAGTACTTC | CASSAPGQAPYEQYF
TRBD1 | TRBJ1-5 | few | TRBV6-1 | TGTGCCAGCAGTGAAGATAGGAGGGGGCCCAATCAGCCCCAGCATTTT | CASSEDRRGPNQPQHF
. | TRBJ2-3 | . | TRBV7-9 | TGTGCCAGCAGCTTCACTGACCTTAGGGATACGCAGTATTTT | CASSFTDLRDTQYF
. | TRBJ2-6 | few | TRBV6-5 | TGTGCCAGCAGTTCCCGGACACTCACGTCTGGGGCCAACGTCCTGACTTTC | CASSSRTLTSGANVLTF
. | TRBJ1-2 | few | TRBV9 | TGTGCCAGCAGCGTAGCTGGGAGTGGGGCAGAGGGTTATGGCTACACCTTC | CASSVAGSGAEGYGYTF
. | TRBJ2-2 | . | TRBV20-1 | TGCAGTGCTAGAGATCTCGGCAGGAGAGATACGAACACCGGGGAGCTGTTTTTT | CSARDLGRRDTNTGELFF
. | TRBJ2-5 | . | TRBV12-1 | TGTGCCAGCAGCGTACTAGGAATGAAAGAGACCCAGTACTTC | CASSVLGMKETQYF
. | TRBJ2-5 | once | TRBV30 | TGTGCCTGGAGTGGGGGACTTTGGACTGAGACCCAGTACTTC | CAWSGGLWTETQYF
. | TRBJ1-5 | . | TRBV7-9 | TGTGCCAGCAGCTTAAGGGGGGAGAAACATTTT | CASSLRGEKHF